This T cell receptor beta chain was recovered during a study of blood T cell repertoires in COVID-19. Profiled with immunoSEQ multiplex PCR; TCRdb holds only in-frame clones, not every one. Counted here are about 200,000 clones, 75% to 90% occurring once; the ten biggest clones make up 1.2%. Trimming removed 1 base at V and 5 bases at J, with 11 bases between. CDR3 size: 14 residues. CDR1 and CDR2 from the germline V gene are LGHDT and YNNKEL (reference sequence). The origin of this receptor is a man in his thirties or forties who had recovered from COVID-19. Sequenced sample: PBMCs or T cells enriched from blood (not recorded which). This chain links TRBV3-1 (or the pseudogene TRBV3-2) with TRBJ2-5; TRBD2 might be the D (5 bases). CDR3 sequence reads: CASSQGTRGETQYF. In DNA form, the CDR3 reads TGTGCCAGCAGCCAAGGCACCAGAGGGGAGACCCAGTACTTC.